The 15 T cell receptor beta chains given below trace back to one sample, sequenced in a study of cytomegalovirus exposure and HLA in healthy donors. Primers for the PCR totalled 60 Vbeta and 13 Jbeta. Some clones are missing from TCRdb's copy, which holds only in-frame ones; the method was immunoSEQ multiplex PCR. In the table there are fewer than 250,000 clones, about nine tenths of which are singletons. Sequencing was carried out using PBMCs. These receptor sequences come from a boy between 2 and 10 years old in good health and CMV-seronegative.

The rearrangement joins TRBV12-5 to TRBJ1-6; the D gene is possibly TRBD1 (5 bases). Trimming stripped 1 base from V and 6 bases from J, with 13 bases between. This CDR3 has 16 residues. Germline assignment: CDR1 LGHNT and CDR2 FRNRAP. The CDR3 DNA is TGTGCTAGTGGTTTGGGGGGGGGTACGGGTAATTCACCCCTCCACTTT. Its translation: CASGLGGGTGNSPLHF.

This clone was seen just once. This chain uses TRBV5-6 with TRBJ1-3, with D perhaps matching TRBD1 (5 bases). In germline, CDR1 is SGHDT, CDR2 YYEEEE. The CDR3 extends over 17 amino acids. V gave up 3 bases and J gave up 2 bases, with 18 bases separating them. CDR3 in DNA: TGTGCCAGCAGCTCCCAGTGGTCGGGCAGGGCTGGAAACACCATATATTTT. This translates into CASSSQWSGRAGNTIYF. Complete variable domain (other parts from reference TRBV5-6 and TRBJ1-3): DAGVTQSPTHLIKTRGQQVTLRCSPKSGHDTVSWYQQALGQGPQFIFQYYEEEERQRGNFPDRFSGHQFPNYSSELNVNALLLGDSALYLCASSSQWSGRAGNTIYFGEGSWLTVV.

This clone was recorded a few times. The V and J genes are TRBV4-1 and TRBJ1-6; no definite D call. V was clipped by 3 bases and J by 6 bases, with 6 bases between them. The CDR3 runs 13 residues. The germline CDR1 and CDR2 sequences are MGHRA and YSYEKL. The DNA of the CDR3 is TGCGCCAGCAGCCAGGCCTTTAATTCACCCCTCCACTTT. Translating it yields CASSQAFNSPLHF.

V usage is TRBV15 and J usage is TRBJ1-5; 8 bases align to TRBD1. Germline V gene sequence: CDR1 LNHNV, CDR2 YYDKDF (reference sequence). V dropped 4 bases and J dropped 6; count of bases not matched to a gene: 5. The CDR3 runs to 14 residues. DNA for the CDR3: TGTGCCACCAGCATAGACAGGGGTTCTCAGCCCCAGCATTTT. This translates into CATSIDRGSQPQHF.

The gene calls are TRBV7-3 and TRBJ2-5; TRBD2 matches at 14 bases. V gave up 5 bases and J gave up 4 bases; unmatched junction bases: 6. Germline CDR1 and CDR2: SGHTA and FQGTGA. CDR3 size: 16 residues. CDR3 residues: CASSNPGLAGAETQYF. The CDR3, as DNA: TGTGCCAGCAGCAACCCGGGACTAGCGGGAGCAGAGACCCAGTACTTC.

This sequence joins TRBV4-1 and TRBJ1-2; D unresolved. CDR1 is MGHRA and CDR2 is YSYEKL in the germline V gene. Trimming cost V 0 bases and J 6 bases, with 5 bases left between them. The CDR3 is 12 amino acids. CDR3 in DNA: TGCGCCAGCAGCCAAGACCTTCATGGCTACACCTTC. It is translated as CASSQDLHGYTF.

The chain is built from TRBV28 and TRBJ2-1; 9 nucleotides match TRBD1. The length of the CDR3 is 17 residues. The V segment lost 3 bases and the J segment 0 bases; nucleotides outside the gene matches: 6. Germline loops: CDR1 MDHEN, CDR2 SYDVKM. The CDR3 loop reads CASSFGTGRSSYNEQFF. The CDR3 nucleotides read TGTGCCAGCAGTTTCGGGACAGGGCGGAGCTCCTACAATGAGCAGTTCTTC.

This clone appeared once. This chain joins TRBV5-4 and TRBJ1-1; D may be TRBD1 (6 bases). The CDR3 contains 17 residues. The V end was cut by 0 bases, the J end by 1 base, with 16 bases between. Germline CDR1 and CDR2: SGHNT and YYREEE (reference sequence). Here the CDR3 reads CASSLDRVRVANTEAFF. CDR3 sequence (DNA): TGTGCCAGCAGCTTGGACAGGGTTAGGGTTGCGAACACTGAAGCTTTCTTT.

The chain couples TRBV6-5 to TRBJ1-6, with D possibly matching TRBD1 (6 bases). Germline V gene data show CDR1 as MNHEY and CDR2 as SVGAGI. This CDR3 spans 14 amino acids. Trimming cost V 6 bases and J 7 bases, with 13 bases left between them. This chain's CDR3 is CASRRPGDNSPLHF. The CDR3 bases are TGTGCCAGCAGGAGACCAGGGGACAATTCACCCCTCCACTTT.

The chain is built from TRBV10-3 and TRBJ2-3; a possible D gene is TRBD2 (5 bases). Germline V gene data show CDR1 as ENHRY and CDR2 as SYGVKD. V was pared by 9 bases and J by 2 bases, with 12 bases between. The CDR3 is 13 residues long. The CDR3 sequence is CAIEDGDTDTQYF. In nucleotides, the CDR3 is TGTGCCATAGAGGACGGGGACACAGATACGCAGTATTTT.

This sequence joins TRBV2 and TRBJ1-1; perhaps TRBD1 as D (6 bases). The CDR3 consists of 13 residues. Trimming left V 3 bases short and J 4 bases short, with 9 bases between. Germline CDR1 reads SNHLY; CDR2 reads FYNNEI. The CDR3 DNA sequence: TGTGCCAGCAGTGACTTCAGGGGCACTGAAGCTTTCTTT. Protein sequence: CASSDFRGTEAFF.

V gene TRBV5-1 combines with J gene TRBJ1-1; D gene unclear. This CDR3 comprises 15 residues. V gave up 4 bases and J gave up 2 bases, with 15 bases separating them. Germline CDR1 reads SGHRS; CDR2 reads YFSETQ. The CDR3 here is CASSLPVDFNTEAFF. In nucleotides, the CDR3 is TGCGCCAGCAGCCTGCCCGTAGACTTCAACACTGAAGCTTTCTTT.

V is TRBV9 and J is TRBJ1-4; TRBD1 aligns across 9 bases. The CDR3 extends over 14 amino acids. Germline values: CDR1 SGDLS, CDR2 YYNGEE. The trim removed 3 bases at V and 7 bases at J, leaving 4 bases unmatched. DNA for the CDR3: TGTGCCAGCAGCGACTCGGGACAGGGTGAAAAACTGTTTTTT. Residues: CASSDSGQGEKLFF.

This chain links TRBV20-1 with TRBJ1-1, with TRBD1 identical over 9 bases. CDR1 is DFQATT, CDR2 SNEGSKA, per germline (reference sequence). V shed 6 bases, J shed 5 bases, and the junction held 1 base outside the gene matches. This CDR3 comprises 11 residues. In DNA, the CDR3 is TGCAGTGCGGACAGGGGAACTGAAGCTTTCTTT. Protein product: CSADRGTEAFF.

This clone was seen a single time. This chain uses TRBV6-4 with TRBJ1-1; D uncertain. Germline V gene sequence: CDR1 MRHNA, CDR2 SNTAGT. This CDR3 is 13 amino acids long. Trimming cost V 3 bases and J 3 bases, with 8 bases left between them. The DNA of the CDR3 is TGTGCCAGCAGTGAACAGAGGGACACTGAAGCTTTCTTT. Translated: CASSEQRDTEAFF.